These T cell receptor beta chains were read from a single sample in a study of a mutant IDH1 vaccine in newly diagnosed glioma. Here immunoSEQ multiplex PCR was the method, and the copy in TCRdb shows in-frame clones only, minus some. Of approximately 70,000 clones in the sample, approximately 86% were seen once. The input for sequencing was PBMCs, taken from a glioma patient treated with radiotherapy, temozolomide or both. Source of these receptors: a young man with glioma. The CDR3 runs from the conserved cysteine through the conserved F or W. The D gene is left open where the match is weak. The size of a clone is reported for some rows only, either as once, few or many, or as a class for expanded clones.

TRBV7-8	-	TRBJ2-5	-	16	TGTGCCAGCAGCTTAGATTTCCTAAAGATACAAGAGACCCAGTACTTC	CASSLDFLKIQETQYF
TRBV27	-	TRBJ2-2	-	13	TGTGCCAGCAGTCCGACGAACACCGGGGAGCTGTTTTTT	CASSPTNTGELFF
TRBV28	-	TRBJ2-7	TRBD1	15	TGTGCCAGCAGTGGGTTCAACAGGGGGACCCACGAGCAGTACTTC	CASSGFNRGTHEQYF
TRBV18	once	TRBJ2-5	TRBD1	15	TGTGCCAGCTCACCCGCCGGGACAGCGCAAGAGACCCAGTACTTC	CASSPAGTAQETQYF
TRBV4-1	-	TRBJ2-1	TRBD2	18	TGCGCCAGCAGCCCCCTGGTACTAGCGCCCTCCTCCTACAATGAGCAGTTCTTC	CASSPLVLAPSSYNEQFF
TRBV27	once	TRBJ2-7	-	14	TGTGCCAGCAGTTTTCGAGGAACCCGCTACGAGCAGTACTTC	CASSFRGTRYEQYF
TRBV5-1	-	TRBJ2-5	-	12	TGCGCCAGCAGCTTGGATCAAGAGACCCAGTACTTC	CASSLDQETQYF
TRBV5-1	few	TRBJ2-4	-	16	TGCGCCAGCAGCTTGGCCTGGAATCGGGCCAAAAACATTCAGTACTTC	CASSLAWNRAKNIQYF
TRBV19	-	TRBJ2-2	TRBD2	17	TGTGCCAGTAGGAGAATCCCCGGGGGGACCAACACCGGGGAGCTGTTTTTT	CASRRIPGGTNTGELFF
TRBV6-4	-	TRBJ1-2	TRBD1	16	TGTGCCAGCAGCCCCTCGGGGGTCAGGGGGAGGTATGGCTACACCTTC	CASSPSGVRGRYGYTF
TRBV5-1	once	TRBJ2-1	-	16	TGCGCCAGCAGCTTGGAAGGGTGGGGAACTTACAATGAGCAGTTCTTC	CASSLEGWGTYNEQFF
TRBV11-2	-	TRBJ2-3	TRBD2	17	TGTGCCAGCAGCTTGGGCCTAGCGGGGGCCTTCACAGATACGCAGTATTTT	CASSLGLAGAFTDTQYF
TRBV30	-	TRBJ1-5	-	13	TGTGCCTGGAGGAGGGACAGCAATCAGCCCCAGCATTTT	CAWRRDSNQPQHF
TRBV5-6	-	TRBJ1-5	TRBD1	15	TGTGCCAGCAGTTTAGCGGGACAGGAGAATCAGGCCCAGCATTTT	CASSLAGQENQAQHF
TRBV5-6	few	TRBJ1-6	-	17	TGTGCCAGCAGCTTGAGGGCAGTGAGCTCCTATAATTCACCCCTCCACTTT	CASSLRAVSSYNSPLHF
TRBV5-6	-	TRBJ1-5	TRBD1	13	TGTGCCAGCAGCTTTACAGGGGCTCAGCCCCAGCATTTT	CASSFTGAQPQHF
TRBV6-1	-	TRBJ2-5	-	12	TGTGCCAGCACTCCGGAACAAGAGACCCAGTACTTC	CASTPEQETQYF
TRBV28	-	TRBJ1-2	-	12	TGTGCCAGCAGTTTTCAGGCCTATGGCTACACCTTC	CASSFQAYGYTF
TRBV15	-	TRBJ2-1	TRBD1	13	TGTGCCACCAGTAGGGACAGGTACAATGAGCAGTTCTTC	CATSRDRYNEQFF
TRBV7-6	-	TRBJ2-2	TRBD1	16	TGTGCCAGCAGCCAGCTTACAGGGGTGAACACCGGGGAGCTGTTTTTT	CASSQLTGVNTGELFF
TRBV6-5	-	TRBJ1-5	-	15	TGTGCCAGCAGTGGACGTCTGGGGGGCAATCAGCCCCAGCATTTT	CASSGRLGGNQPQHF
TRBV28	-	TRBJ2-2	-	14	TGTGCCAGCAAAACGGGACAGAACACCGGGGAGCTGTTTTTT	CASKTGQNTGELFF
TRBV9	-	TRBJ2-1	-	13	TGTGCCAGCAGCCCGCGGACCTACAATGAGCAGTTCTTC	CASSPRTYNEQFF
TRBV7-9	-	TRBJ2-1	TRBD1	15	TGTGCCAGCAGCCGACAGGGGAGCTCCTACAATGAGCAGTTCTTC	CASSRQGSSYNEQFF
TRBV19	-	TRBJ1-2	TRBD1	13	TGTGCCAGTGAAGGGACAGTACTACATGGCTACACCTTC	CASEGTVLHGYTF
TRBV5-8	-	TRBJ1-5	-	13	TGTGCCAGCACCGGTGCCCCGGCTCAGCCCCAGCATTTT	CASTGAPAQPQHF
TRBV6-6	few	TRBJ1-1	TRBD1	11	TGTGCCAGCAGTTACGGACAGGATGCTTTCTTT	CASSYGQDAFF
TRBV19	-	TRBJ1-2	-	13	TGTGCCAGTAGTTCGGGGTTCTGGGATGGCTACACCTTC	CASSSGFWDGYTF
TRBV28	-	TRBJ2-6	-	13	TGTGCCAGCAGGCCCCAGGGGGCCAACGTCCTGACTTTC	CASRPQGANVLTF
TRBV7-9	-	TRBJ2-7	-	11	TGTGCCAGCAGCCACACCTACGAGCAGTACTTC	CASSHTYEQYF
TRBV23-1	-	TRBJ2-7	-	19	TGCGCCAGCAGTCAATGGAACCGGGACGTCGGATCGGGTAACTACGAGCAGTACTTC	CASSQWNRDVGSGNYEQYF
TRBV4-1	-	TRBJ1-4	-	16	TGCGCCAGCAGCGCCGTCAATATGGTAGTATATGAAAAACTGTTTTTT	CASSAVNMVVYEKLFF
TRBV4-1	-	TRBJ1-5	TRBD1	15	TGCGCCAGCAGCAGGGGACAGGGCCCCAATCAGCCCCAGCATTTT	CASSRGQGPNQPQHF
TRBV19	-	TRBJ2-4	-	15	TGTGCCAGTAGTCCTGGCGGCCTAGCCAAAAACATTCAGTACTTC	CASSPGGLAKNIQYF
TRBV13	-	TRBJ1-3	TRBD1	17	TGTGCCAGCAGCTTAAGGGACAGCGAATACTCTGGAAACACCATATATTTT	CASSLRDSEYSGNTIYF
TRBV19	-	TRBJ2-2	-	14	TGTGCCAGTAGTATAGGTTCGAACACCGGGGAGCTGTTTTTT	CASSIGSNTGELFF
TRBV18	-	TRBJ2-3	-	15	TGTGCCAGCAGGGGGACTGGAAGTTCCACAGATACGCAGTATTTT	CASRGTGSSTDTQYF
TRBV2	-	TRBJ1-2	-	14	TGTGCCAGCAGTGGATGGGTCACGGACTATGGCTACACCTTC	CASSGWVTDYGYTF
TRBV5-1	-	TRBJ2-5	-	13	TGCGCCAGCAGAGTCTCTACCGAAGAGACCCAGTACTTC	CASRVSTEETQYF
TRBV6-5	-	TRBJ1-3	-	13	TGTGCCAGCAGCCCCACCAACGGAAACACCATATATTTT	CASSPTNGNTIYF
TRBV6-1	-	TRBJ2-3	TRBD2	18	TGTGCCAGCAGTGAAACTCCGGGACTAGCGGGATATACAGATACGCAGTATTTT	CASSETPGLAGYTDTQYF
TRBV12-5	-	TRBJ2-5	-	12	TGTGCTAGTGGTTTGCTCACAGAGACCCAGTACTTC	CASGLLTETQYF
TRBV6-1	-	TRBJ2-6	TRBD1	15	TGTACCAGCAGACAGGGGGGTTCCGGGGCCAACGTCCTGACTTTC	CTSRQGGSGANVLTF
TRBV7-9	-	TRBJ2-3	-	16	TGTGCCAGCTGCATCTTCCGGGACCCCTACACAGATACGCAGTATTTT	CASCIFRDPYTDTQYF
TRBV2	-	TRBJ1-5	-	13	TGTGCCAGCAAAAAGGCTCTGACTCAGCCCCAGCATTTT	CASKKALTQPQHF
TRBV5-1	-	TRBJ1-2	-	15	TGCGCCAGCAGCTCGGTGGCGGCAGGGTCCTATGGCTACACCTTC	CASSSVAAGSYGYTF
TRBV9	-	TRBJ1-1	-	15	TGTGCCAGCGACAGAGGAAACAGAATGAACACTGAAGCTTTCTTT	CASDRGNRMNTEAFF
TRBV5-1	-	TRBJ1-1	TRBD1	15	TGCGCCAGCAGTGAGACAGGGCGAGGGAACACTGAAGCTTTCTTT	CASSETGRGNTEAFF
TRBV4-1	-	TRBJ1-6	-	18	TGCGCCAGCAGCCTTCTTGCATCTAGGAGCTCCTATAATTCACCCCTCCACTTT	CASSLLASRSSYNSPLHF
TRBV5-4	-	TRBJ2-7	-	14	TGTGCCAGCAGCCACCGGGACACCTCCTACGAGCAGTACTTC	CASSHRDTSYEQYF
TRBV2	few	TRBJ1-2	-	14	TGTGCCAGCACCAGGGTCGGGACACCGCGTGGCTACACCTTC	CASTRVGTPRGYTF
TRBV7-6	-	TRBJ2-3	TRBD1	16	TGTGCCAGCAGCTTAGTATCCGGGACAGGGACAGATACGCAGTATTTT	CASSLVSGTGTDTQYF
TRBV7-9	few	TRBJ1-4	TRBD1	14	TGTGCCAGCAGCTTATCAGGGGGGCGGGAAAAACTGTTTTTT	CASSLSGGREKLFF